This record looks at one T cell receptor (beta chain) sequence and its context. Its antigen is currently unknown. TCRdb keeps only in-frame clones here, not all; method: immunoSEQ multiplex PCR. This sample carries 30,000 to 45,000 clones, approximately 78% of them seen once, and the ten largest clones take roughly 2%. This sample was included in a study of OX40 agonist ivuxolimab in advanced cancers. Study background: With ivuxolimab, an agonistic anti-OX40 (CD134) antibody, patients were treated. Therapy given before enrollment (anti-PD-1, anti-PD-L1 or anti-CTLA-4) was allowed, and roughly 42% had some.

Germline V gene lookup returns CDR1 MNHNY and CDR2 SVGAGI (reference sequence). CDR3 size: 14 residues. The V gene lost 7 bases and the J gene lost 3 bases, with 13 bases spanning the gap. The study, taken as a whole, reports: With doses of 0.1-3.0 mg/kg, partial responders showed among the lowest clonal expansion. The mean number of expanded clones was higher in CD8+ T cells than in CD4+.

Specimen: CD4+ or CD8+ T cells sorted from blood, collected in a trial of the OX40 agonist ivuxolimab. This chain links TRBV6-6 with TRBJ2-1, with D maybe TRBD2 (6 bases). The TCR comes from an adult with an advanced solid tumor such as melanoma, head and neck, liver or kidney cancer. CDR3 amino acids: CASTPGTFYNEQFF. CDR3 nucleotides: TGTGCCAGCACCCCAGGGACTTTCTACAATGAGCAGTTCTTC.